This TCR beta chain derives from a study of blood T cells in healthy people across ages. This clonotype turned up a few times. PCR was performed a second time for about 7 to 11 cycles using a sample-barcoded 5' primer and a J-beta primer mix. All cDNA molecules were each tagged by a template-switch adaptor with 12 random nucleotides. Via MiXCR, TCRdb re-called the 5' RACE reads, giving one row per CDR3 protein. The sample has over 300,000 distinct CDR3 sequences; roughly half are singletons. V gave up 1 base and J gave up 5 bases, with 9 bases separating them. CDR1 is DFQATT and CDR2 is SNEGSKA in the germline V gene (reference sequence). The CDR3 is made up of 13 amino acids.

Sequencing input: blood. The TCR originated in a man aged 60 to 69 in good health. The chain links TRBV20-1 to TRBJ2-1; D is unresolved. The DNA for the CDR3 is TGCAGTGCTAGAGTAGGGTCCGACAATGAGCAGTTCTTC. Its protein product is CSARVGSDNEQFF.